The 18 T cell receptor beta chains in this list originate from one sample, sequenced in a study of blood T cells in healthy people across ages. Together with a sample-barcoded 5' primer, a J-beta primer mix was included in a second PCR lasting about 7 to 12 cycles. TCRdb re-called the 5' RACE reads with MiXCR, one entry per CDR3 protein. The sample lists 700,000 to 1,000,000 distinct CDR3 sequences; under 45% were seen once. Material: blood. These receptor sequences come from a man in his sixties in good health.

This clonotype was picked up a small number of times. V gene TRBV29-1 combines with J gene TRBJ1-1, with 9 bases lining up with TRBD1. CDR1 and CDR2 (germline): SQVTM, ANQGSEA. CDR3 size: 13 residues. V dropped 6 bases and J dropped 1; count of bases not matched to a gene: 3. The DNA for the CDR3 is TGCAGCGTGGGGGACAGGGAGAACACTGAAGCTTTCTTT. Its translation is CSVGDRENTEAFF.

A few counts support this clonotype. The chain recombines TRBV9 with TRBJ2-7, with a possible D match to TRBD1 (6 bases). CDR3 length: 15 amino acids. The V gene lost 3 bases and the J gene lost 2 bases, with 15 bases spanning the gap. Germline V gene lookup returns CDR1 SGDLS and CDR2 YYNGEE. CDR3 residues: CASSGEDRFPYEQYF. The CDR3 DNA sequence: TGTGCCAGCAGCGGCGAAGACAGGTTCCCCTACGAGCAGTACTTC. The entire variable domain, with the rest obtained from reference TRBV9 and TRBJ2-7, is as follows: DSGVTQTPKHLITATGQRVTLRCSPRSGDLSVYWYQQSLDQGLQFLIQYYNGEERAKGNILERFSAQQFPDLHSELNLSSLELGDSALYFCASSGEDRFPYEQYFGPGTRLTVT.

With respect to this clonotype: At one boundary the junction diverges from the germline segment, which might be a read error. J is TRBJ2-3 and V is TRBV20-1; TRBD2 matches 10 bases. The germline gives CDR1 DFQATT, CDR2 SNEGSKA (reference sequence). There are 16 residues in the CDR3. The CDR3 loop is CSTSIPGLAIANTQYF. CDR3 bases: TGCAGTACTAGTATACCGGGACTAGCGATTGCAAATACGCAGTATTTT.

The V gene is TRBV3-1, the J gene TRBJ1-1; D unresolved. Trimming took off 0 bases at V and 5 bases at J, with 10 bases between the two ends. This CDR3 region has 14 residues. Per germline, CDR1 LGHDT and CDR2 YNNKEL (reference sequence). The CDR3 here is CASSQEVTGTEAFF. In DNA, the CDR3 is TGTGCCAGCAGCCAAGAGGTAACGGGGACTGAAGCTTTCTTT.

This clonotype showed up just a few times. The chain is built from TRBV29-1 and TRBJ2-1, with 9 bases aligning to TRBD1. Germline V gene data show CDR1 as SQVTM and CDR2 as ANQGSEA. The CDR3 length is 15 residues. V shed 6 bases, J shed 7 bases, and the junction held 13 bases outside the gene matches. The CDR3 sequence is CSVDGQGQWRNEQFF. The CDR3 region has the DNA TGCAGCGTCGATGGACAGGGGCAATGGAGAAATGAGCAGTTCTTC.

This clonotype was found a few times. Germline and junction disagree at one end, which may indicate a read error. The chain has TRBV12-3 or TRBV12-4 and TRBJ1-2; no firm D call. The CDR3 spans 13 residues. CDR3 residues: CASSLFTNYGCTF. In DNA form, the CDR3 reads TGTGCCAGCAGTTTATTTACTAACTATGGCTGCACCTTC.

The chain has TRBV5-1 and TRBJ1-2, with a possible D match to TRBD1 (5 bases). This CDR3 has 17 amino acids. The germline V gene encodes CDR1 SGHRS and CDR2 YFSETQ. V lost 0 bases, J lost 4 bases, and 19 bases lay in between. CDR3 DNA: TGCGCCAGCAGCTTGGAAGGAGGGGCCAACAACTTCTATGGCTACACCTTC. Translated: CASSLEGGANNFYGYTF.

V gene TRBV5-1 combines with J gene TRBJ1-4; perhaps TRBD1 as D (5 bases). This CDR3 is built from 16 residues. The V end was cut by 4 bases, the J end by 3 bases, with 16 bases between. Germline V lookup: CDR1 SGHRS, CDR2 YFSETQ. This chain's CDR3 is CASSLHGADPNEKLFF. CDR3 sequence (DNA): TGCGCCAGCAGCCTACACGGGGCAGATCCTAATGAAAAACTGTTTTTT.

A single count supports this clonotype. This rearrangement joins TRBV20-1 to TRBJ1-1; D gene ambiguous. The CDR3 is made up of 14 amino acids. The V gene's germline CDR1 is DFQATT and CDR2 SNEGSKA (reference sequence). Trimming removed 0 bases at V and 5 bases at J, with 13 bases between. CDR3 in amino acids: CSAREAAERTEAFF. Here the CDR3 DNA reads TGCAGTGCTAGAGAAGCAGCGGAACGAACTGAAGCTTTCTTT.

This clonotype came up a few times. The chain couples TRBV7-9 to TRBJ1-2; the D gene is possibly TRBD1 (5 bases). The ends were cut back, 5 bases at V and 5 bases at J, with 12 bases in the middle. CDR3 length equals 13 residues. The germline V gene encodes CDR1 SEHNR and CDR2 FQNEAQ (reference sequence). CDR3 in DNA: TGTGCCAGCAGCCAACAGGCCCAATATGGCTACACCTTC. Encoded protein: CASSQQAQYGYTF.

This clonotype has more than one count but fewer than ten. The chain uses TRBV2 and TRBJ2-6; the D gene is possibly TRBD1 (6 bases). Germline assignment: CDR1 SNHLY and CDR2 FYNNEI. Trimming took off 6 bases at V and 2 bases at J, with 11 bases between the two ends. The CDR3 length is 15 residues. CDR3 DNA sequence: TGTGCCAGCAGGCGACAGGCCACTGGGGCCAACGTCCTGACTTTC. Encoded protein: CASRRQATGANVLTF.

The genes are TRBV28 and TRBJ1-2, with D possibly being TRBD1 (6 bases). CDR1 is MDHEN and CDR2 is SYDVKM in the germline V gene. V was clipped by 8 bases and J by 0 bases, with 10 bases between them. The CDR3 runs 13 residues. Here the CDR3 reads CASQTGSNYGYTF. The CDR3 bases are TGTGCCAGCCAGACAGGATCTAACTATGGCTACACCTTC.

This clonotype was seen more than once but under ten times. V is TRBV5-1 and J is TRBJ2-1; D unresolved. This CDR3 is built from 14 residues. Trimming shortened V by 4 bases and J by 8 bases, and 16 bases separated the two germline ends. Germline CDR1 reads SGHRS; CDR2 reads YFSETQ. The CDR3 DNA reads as TGCGCCAGCAGCCTCCGTCCGGACGTGGATGAGCAGTTCTTC. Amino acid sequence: CASSLRPDVDEQFF.

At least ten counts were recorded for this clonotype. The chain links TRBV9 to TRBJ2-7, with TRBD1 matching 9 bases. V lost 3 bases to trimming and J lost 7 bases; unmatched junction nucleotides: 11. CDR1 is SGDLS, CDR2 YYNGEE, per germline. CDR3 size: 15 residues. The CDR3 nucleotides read TGTGCCAGCAGCGGCCGGGACAGGGATAGTCGGGAGCAGTACTTC. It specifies CASSGRDRDSREQYF.

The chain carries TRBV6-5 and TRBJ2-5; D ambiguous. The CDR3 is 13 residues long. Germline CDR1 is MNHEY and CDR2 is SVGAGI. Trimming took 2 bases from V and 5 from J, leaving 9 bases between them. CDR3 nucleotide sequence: TGTGCCAGCAGTTACCGGACCGGGGAGACCCAGTACTTC. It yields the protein CASSYRTGETQYF.

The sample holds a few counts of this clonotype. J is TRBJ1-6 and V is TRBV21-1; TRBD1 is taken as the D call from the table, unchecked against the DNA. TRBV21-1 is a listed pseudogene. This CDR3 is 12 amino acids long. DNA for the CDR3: TGTGCCAGCCCCCTTCATAATTCACCCCTCCACTTT. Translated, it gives CASPLHNSPLHF.

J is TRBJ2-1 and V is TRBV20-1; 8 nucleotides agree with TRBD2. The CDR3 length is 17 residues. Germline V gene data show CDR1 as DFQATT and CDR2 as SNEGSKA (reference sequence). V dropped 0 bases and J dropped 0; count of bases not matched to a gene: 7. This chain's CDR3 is CSARDSWSGSSYNEQFF. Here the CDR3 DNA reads TGCAGTGCTAGAGATAGTTGGAGCGGGAGCTCCTACAATGAGCAGTTCTTC.

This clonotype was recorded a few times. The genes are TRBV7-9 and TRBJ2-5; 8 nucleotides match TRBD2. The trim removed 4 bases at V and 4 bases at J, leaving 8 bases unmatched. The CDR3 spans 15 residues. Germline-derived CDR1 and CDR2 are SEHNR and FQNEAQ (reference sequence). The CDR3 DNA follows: TGTGCCAGCAGCTCCGGCAGCGGGGGTCGAGAGACCCAGTACTTC. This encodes CASSSGSGGRETQYF.